This T cell receptor beta chain emerged from a study of blood T cell repertoires in COVID-19. About the study: PBMCs, B-cell-depleted T cells, or T cells provided the cDNA or gDNA that made up the material.

The CDR3 contains 18 residues. J was trimmed by 2 bases and V by 0 bases; bases with no gene match: 13. The germline V gene encodes CDR1 MGHRA and CDR2 YSYEKL. The assay was immunoSEQ multiplex PCR, and TCRdb's table has in-frame clones only and misses some. The table has about 300,000 clones, 86% seen once. This clonotype was obtained from a woman younger than 35 who had recovered from COVID-19. The rearrangement links TRBV4-1 to TRBJ2-7; 7 bases match TRBD2. Sequences were obtained from PBMCs or T cells enriched from blood (not recorded which). The CDR3 here is CASSQDSSGVALAYEQYF. In DNA, the CDR3 is TGCGCCAGCAGCCAAGATTCTAGCGGAGTGGCCCTGGCCTACGAGCAGTACTTC.